This TCR beta chain was identified during a study of T-cell memory formation after mild COVID-19. Points from the study as a whole: CD4+ contracting clones lay mainly in CM and EM, CD8+ ones in EMRA. Pre-infection memory held some responding clones, suggesting pre-existing cross-reactive T cells responded.

CDR3 length equals 14 residues. From germline, CDR1 is SGHRS and CDR2 YFSETQ. After removal of 4 bases from V and 3 bases from J, the junction contained 5 bases not matched to a gene. In this sample, this clonotype turned up a few times. Its antigen is undetermined. A single record per CDR3 protein comes from TCRdb applying MiXCR to the 5' RACE reads. This table holds hundreds of thousands of distinct CDR3 sequences, about 22% found once. The sample was PBMCs or a T cell subset sorted from them (not recorded which). The TCR comes from an adult woman who had mild COVID-19 (a few samples of this study predate the infection). Cell type and time point are not known. This chain links TRBV5-1 with TRBJ2-7; 9 bases agree with TRBD1. The CDR3 loop is CASSRTGEGYEQYF. As DNA, the CDR3 is TGCGCCAGCAGCCGGACAGGGGAAGGCTACGAGCAGTACTTC.